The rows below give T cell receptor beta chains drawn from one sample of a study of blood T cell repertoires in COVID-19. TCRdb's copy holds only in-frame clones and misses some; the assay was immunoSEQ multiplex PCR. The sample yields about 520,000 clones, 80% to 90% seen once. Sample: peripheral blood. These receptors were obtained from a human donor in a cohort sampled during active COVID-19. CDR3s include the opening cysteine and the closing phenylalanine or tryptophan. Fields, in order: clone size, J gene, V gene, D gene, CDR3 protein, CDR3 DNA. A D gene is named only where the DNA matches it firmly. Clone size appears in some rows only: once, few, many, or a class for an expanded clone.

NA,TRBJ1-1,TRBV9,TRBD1,CASSAQGARAFF,TGTGCCAGCAGCGCCCAGGGGGCTAGAGCTTTCTTT
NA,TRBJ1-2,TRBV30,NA,CAWSDRHGYTF,TGTGCCTGGAGTGACAGACATGGCTACACCTTC
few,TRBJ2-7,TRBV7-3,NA,CASSLFAGSEQYF,TGTGCCAGCAGCTTATTTGCAGGTTCGGAGCAGTACTTC
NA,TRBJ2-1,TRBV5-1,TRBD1,CASSENSGGSYNEQFF,TGCGCCAGCAGCGAAAATTCAGGGGGCTCCTACAATGAGCAGTTCTTC
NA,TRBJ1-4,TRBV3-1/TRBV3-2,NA,CASSHGHVNEKLFF,TGTGCCAGCAGCCATGGACACGTTAATGAAAAACTGTTTTTT
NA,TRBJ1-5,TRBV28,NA,CASTEEGRPSNQPQHF,TGTGCCAGCACCGAAGAAGGCAGGCCTAGCAATCAGCCCCAGCATTTT
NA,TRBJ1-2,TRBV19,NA,CASSPVAGRGYTF,TGTGCCAGTAGCCCTGTCGCGGGTCGGGGCTACACCTTC
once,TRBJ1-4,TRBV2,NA,CASSRRDGSTNEKLFF,TGTGCCAGCAGTCGGAGGGACGGATCAACTAATGAAAAACTGTTTTTT
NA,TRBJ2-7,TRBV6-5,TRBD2,CASSYPGLAASEQYF,TGTGCCAGCAGTTACCCGGGACTAGCGGCTTCCGAGCAGTACTTC
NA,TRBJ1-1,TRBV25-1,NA,CASSPTGRGAEAFF,TGTGCCAGCAGTCCTACTGGACGGGGAGCTGAAGCTTTCTTT
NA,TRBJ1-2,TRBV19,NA,CASSINVQGYGYTF,TGTGCCAGTAGTATTAACGTACAGGGCTATGGCTACACCTTC
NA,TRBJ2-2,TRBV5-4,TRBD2,CASSPGGGRANSGELFF,TGTGCCAGCAGTCCTGGGGGCGGGAGGGCAAATTCCGGGGAGCTGTTTTTT